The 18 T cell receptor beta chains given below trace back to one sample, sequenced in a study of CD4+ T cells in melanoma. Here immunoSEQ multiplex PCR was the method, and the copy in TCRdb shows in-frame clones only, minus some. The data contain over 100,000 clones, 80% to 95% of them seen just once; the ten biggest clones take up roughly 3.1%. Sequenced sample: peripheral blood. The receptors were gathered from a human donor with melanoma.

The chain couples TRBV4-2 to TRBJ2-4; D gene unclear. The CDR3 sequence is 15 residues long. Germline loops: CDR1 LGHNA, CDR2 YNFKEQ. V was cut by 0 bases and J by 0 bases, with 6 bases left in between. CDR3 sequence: CASSQDELAKNIQYF. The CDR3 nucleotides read TGTGCCAGCAGCCAAGACGAGCTAGCCAAAAACATTCAGTACTTC.

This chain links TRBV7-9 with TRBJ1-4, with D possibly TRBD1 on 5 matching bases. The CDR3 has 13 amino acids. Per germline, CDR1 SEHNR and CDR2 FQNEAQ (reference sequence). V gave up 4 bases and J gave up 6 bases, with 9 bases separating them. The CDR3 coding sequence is TGTGCCAGCAGCTCTGACAGTTATGAAAAACTGTTTTTT. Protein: CASSSDSYEKLFF.

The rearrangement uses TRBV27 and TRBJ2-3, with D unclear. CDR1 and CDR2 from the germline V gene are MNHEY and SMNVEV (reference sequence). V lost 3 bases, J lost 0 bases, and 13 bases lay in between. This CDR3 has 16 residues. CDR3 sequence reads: CASSFSSERSTDTQYF. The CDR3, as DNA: TGTGCCAGCAGTTTCTCGAGCGAACGGAGCACAGATACGCAGTATTTT.

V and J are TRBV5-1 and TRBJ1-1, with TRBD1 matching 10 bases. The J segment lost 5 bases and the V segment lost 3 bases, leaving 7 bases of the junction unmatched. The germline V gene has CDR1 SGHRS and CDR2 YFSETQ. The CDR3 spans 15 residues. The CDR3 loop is CASSSPGTGVTEAFF. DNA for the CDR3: TGCGCCAGCAGCTCTCCCGGGACAGGGGTGACTGAAGCTTTCTTT. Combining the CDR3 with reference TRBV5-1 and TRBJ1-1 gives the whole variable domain KAGVTQTPRYLIKTRGQQVTLSCSPISGHRSVSWYQQTPGQGLQFLFEYFSETQRNKGNFPGRFSGRQFSNSRSEMNVSTLELGDSALYLCASSSPGTGVTEAFFGQGTRLTVV.

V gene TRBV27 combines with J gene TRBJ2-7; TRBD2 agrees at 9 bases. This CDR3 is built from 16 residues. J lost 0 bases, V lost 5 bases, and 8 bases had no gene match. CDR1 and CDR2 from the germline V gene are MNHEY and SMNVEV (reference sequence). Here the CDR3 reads CASSTLTSGSSYEQYF. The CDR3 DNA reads TGTGCCAGCAGTACCCTGACTAGCGGAAGCTCCTACGAGCAGTACTTC.

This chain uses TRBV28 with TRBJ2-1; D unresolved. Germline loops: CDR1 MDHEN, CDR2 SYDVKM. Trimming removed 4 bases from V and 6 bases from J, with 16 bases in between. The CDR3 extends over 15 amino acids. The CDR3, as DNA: TGTGCCAGCAGTTCCTCAATCCTCGGTCCCAATGAGCAGTTCTTC. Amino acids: CASSSSILGPNEQFF.

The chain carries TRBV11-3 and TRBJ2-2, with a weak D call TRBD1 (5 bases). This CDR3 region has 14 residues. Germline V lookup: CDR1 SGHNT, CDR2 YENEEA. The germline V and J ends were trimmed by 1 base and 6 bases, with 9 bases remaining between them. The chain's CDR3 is CASSLVGVPGELFF. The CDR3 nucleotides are TGTGCCAGCAGCTTAGTAGGGGTCCCCGGGGAGCTGTTTTTT.

CDR3 sequence: CASSNRGRSEAFF. In DNA form, the CDR3 reads TGTGCCAGTTCGAACAGGGGGCGGTCTGAAGCTTTCTTT. This rearrangement joins TRBV19 to TRBJ1-1; 9 nucleotides line up with TRBD1. With 8 bases clipped from V and 6 bases from J, the junction kept 7 bases outside the gene matches. CDR1 and CDR2 from the germline V gene are LNHDA and SQIVND (reference sequence). The CDR3 has 13 amino acids.

This chain's CDR3 is CASSRDLNTGELFF. CDR3 nucleotides: TGCGCCAGCAGTCGGGACTTGAACACCGGGGAGCTGTTTTTT. This chain uses TRBV5-1 with TRBJ2-2; tentatively, D is TRBD2 (6 bases). Looked up from germline, CDR1 is SGHRS and CDR2 is YFSETQ. This CDR3 region has 14 residues. V was trimmed by 5 bases and J by 1 base, leaving 9 bases between them.

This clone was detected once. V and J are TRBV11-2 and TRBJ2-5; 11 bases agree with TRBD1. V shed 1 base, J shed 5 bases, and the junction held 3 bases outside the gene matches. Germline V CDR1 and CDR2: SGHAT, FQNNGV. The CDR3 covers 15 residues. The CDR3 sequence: CASSLGTGGRETQYF. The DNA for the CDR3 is TGTGCCAGCAGCTTAGGGACAGGGGGCAGGGAGACCCAGTACTTC. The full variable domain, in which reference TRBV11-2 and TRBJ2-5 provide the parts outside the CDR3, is EAGVAQSPRYKIIEKRQSVAFWCNPISGHATLYWYQQILGQGPKLLIQFQNNGVVDDSQLPKDRFSAERLKGVDSTLKIQPAKLEDSAVYLCASSLGTGGRETQYFGPGTRLLVL.

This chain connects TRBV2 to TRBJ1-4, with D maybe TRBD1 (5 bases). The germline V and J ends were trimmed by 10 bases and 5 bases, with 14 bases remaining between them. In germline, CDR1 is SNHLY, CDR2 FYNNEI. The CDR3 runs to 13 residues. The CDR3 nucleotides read TGTGCCACAAACACAGGAGGAAATGAAAAACTGTTTTTT. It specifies CATNTGGNEKLFF. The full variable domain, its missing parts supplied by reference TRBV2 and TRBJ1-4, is EPEVTQTPSHQVTQMGQEVILRCVPISNHLYFYWYRQILGQKVEFLVSFYNNEISEKSEIFDDQFSVERPDGSNFTLKIRSTKLEDSAMYFCATNTGGNEKLFFGSGTQLSVL.

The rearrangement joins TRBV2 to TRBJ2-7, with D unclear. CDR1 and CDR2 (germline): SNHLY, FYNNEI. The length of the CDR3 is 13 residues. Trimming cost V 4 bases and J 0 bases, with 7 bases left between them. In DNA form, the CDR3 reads TGTGCCAGCAGTGCCCGGGTCTCCTACGAGCAGTACTTC. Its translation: CASSARVSYEQYF.

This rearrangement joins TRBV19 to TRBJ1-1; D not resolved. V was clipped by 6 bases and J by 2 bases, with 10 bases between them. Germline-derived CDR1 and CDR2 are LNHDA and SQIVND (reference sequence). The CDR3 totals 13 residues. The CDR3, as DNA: TGTGCCAGTAGGGCCGGGTTTAACACTGAAGCTTTCTTT. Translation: CASRAGFNTEAFF.

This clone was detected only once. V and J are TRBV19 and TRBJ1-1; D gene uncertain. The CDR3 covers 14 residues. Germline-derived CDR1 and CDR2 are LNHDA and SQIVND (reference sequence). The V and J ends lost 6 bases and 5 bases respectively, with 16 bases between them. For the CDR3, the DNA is TGTGCCAGTAGCCCAGACGCCGGCAGAACTGAAGCTTTCTTT. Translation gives CASSPDAGRTEAFF. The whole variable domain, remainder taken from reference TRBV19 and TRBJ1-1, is DGGITQSPKYLFRKEGQNVTLSCEQNLNHDAMYWYRQDPGQGLRLIYYSQIVNDFQKGDIAEGYSVSREKKESFPLTVTSAQKNPTAFYLCASSPDAGRTEAFFGQGTRLTVV.

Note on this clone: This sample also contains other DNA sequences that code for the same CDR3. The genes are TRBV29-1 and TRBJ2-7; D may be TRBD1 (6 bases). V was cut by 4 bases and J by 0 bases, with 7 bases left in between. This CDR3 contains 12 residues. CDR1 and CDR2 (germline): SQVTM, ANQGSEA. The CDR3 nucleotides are TGCAGCGTTGGAGGGGGCTCCTACGAGCAGTACTTC. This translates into CSVGGGSYEQYF.

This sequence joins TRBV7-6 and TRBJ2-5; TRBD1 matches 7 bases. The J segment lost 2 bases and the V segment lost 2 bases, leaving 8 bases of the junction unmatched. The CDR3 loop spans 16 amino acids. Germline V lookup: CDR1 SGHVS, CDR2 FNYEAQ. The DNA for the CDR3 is TGTGCCAGCAGCTTATGGACCCGGGACAGTCAAGAGACCCAGTACTTC. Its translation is CASSLWTRDSQETQYF.

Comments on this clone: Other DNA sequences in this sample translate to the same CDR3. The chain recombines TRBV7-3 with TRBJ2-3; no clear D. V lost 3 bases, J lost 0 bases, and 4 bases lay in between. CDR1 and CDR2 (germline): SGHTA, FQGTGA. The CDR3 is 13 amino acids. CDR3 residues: CASSLGSTDTQYF. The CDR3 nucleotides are TGTGCCAGCAGCTTGGGTAGCACAGATACGCAGTATTTT. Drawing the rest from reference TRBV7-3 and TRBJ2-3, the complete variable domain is GAGVSQTPSNKVTEKGKYVELRCDPISGHTALYWYRQSLGQGPEFLIYFQGTGAADDSGLPNDRFFAVRPEGSVSTLKIQRTERGDSAVYLCASSLGSTDTQYFGPGTRLTVL.

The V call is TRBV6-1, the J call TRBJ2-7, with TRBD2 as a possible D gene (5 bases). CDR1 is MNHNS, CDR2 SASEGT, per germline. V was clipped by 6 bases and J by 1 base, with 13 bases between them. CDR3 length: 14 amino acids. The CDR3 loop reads CASREAWESYEQYF. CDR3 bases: TGTGCCAGCAGGGAGGCCTGGGAATCCTACGAGCAGTACTTC.